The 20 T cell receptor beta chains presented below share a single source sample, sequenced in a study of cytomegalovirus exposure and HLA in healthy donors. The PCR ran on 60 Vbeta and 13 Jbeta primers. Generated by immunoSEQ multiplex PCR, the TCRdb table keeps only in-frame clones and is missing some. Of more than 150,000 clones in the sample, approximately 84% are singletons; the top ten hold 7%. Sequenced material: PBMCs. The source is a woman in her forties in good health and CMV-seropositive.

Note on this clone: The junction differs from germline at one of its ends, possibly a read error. The CDR3 spells CSVELHGGSNNYDYTF. CDR3 in DNA: TGCAGCGTTGAACTACACGGGGGTTCGAATAACTATGACTACACCTTC. The V and J genes are TRBV29-1 and TRBJ1-2, with D tentatively TRBD1 (5 bases). Germline values: CDR1 SQVTM, CDR2 ANQGSEA. CDR3 length: 16 residues.

The CDR3 here is CASSLETQGVDGYTF. In DNA, the CDR3 is TGTGCCAGCAGCTTAGAGACTCAGGGGGTCGATGGCTACACCTTC. V gene TRBV7-6 combines with J gene TRBJ1-2; 7 nucleotides agree with TRBD1. The CDR3 extends over 15 amino acids. Germline CDR1 reads SGHVS; CDR2 reads FNYEAQ. V trimming: 1 base; J trimming: 6 bases; junction bases outside the gene matches: 8.

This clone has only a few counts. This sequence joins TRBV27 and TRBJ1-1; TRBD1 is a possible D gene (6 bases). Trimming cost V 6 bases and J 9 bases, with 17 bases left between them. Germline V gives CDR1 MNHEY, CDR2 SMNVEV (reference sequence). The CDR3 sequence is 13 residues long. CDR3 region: CASRGTGTPKAFF. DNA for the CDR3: TGTGCCAGCAGAGGGACCGGGACACCGAAAGCTTTCTTT.

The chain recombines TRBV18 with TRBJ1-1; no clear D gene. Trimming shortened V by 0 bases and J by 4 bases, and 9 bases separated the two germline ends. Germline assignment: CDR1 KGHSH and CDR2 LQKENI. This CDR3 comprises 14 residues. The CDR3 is CASSPPTGVTEAFF. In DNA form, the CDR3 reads TGTGCCAGCTCACCACCGACGGGTGTCACTGAAGCTTTCTTT.

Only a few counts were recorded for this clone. The CDR3 reads CASSLVAGGAMAYNEQFF. In DNA, the CDR3 is TGTGCCAGCAGCTTAGTAGCGGGGGGGGCGATGGCCTACAATGAGCAGTTCTTC. The rearrangement links TRBV7-9 to TRBJ2-1; TRBD2 aligns across 11 bases. This CDR3 is 18 amino acids long. From germline, CDR1 is SEHNR and CDR2 FQNEAQ (reference sequence). Trimming at V came to 1 base and at J to 2 bases, leaving 7 bases not matched to a gene.

Here the CDR3 DNA reads TGTGCCAGCACCCCAGACGGACTCGACGAAAAACTGTTTTTT. Residues: CASTPDGLDEKLFF. The chain employs TRBV28 and TRBJ1-4, with no clear D. V was pared by 7 bases and J by 8 bases, with 17 bases between. CDR3 length equals 14 residues. CDR1 and CDR2 (germline): MDHEN, SYDVKM.

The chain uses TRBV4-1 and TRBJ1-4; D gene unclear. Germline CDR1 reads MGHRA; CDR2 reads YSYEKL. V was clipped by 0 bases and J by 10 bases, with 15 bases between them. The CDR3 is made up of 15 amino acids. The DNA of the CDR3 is TGCGCCAGCAGCCAAGAACCGACACTCCGGGGAAAACTGTTTTTT. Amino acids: CASSQEPTLRGKLFF.

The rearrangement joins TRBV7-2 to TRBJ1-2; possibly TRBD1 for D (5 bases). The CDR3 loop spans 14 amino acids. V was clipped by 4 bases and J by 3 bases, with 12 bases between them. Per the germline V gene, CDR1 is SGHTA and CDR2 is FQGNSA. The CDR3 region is CASSSRGAYYGYTF. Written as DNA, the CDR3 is TGTGCCAGCAGCTCCCGTGGGGCCTACTATGGCTACACCTTC. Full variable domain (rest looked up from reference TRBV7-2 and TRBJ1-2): GAGVSQSPSNKVTEKGKDVELRCDPISGHTALYWYRQSLGQGLEFLIYFQGNSAPDKSGLPSDRFSAERTGGSVSTLTIQRTQQEDSAVYLCASSSRGAYYGYTFGSGTRLTVV.

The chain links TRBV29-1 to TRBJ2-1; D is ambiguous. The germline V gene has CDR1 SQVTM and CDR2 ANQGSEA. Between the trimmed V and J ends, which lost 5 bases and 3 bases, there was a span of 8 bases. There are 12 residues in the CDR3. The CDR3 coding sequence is TGCAGCGTTCACACCAGCTACAATGAGCAGTTCTTC. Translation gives CSVHTSYNEQFF.

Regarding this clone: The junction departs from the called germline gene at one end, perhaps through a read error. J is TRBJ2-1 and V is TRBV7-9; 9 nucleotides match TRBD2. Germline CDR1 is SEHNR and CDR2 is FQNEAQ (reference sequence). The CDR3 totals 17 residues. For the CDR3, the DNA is TGTTCCAGCAGCTTAAATTTCGGACTAGCGACTTACAATGAGCAGTTCTTC. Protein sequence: CSSSLNFGLATYNEQFF.

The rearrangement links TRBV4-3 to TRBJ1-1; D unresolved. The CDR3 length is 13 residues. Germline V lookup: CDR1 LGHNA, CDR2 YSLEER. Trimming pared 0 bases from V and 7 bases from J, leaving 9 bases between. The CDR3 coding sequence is TGCGCCAGCAGCCAAGAGGCAGGCCTTGAAGCTTTCTTT. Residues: CASSQEAGLEAFF.

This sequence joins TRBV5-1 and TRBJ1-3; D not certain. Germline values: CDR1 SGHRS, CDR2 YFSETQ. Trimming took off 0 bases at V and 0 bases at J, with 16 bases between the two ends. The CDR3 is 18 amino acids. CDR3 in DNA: TGCGCCAGCAGCTTGGGCTGGGTGGGCAGAAGCTCTGGAAACACCATATATTTT. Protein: CASSLGWVGRSSGNTIYF.

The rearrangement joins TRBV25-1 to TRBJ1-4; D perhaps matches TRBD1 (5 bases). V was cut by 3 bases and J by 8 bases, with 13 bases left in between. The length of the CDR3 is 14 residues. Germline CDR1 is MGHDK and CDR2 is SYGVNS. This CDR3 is CASSDPRAGEKLFF. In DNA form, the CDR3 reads TGTGCCAGCAGTGACCCCCGAGCAGGGGAAAAACTGTTTTTT.

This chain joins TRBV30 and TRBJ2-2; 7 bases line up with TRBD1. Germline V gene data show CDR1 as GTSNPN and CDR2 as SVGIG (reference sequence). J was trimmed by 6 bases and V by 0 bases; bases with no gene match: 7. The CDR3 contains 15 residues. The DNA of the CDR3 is TGTGCCTGGAGTGTAAGGGGGCGAACGGCCGGGGAGCTGTTTTTT. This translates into CAWSVRGRTAGELFF.

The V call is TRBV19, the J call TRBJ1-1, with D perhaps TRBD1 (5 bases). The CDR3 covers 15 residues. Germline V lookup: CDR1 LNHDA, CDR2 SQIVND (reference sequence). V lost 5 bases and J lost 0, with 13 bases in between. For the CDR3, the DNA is TGTGCCAGTAGTCCCTGGGGCGCGATGAACACTGAAGCTTTCTTT. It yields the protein CASSPWGAMNTEAFF.

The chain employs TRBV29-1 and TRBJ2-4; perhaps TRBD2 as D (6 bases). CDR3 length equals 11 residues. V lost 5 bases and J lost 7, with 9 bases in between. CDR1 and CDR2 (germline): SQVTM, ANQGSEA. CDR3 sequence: CSVTRGNIQYF. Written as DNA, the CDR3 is TGCAGCGTTACTCGGGGGAACATTCAGTACTTC.

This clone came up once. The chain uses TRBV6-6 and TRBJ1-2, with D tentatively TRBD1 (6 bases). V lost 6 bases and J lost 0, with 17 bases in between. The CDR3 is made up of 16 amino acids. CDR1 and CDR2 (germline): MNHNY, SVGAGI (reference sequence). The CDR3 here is CASRAPGTNSNYGYTF. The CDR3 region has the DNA TGTGCCAGCAGAGCCCCCGGGACAAACTCTAACTATGGCTACACCTTC.

DNA of the CDR3: TGTGCCAGCAGCCCTGAGCGAAAGCAGTACTTC. Its translation is CASSPERKQYF. The chain carries TRBV11-2 and TRBJ2-5; D gene uncertain. Looked up from germline, CDR1 is SGHAT and CDR2 is FQNNGV. CDR3 length: 11 amino acids. Trimming shortened V by 5 bases and J by 11 bases, and 12 bases separated the two germline ends. Based on the CDR3 plus reference TRBV11-2 and TRBJ2-5, the full variable domain is EAGVAQSPRYKIIEKRQSVAFWCNPISGHATLYWYQQILGQGPKLLIQFQNNGVVDDSQLPKDRFSAERLKGVDSTLKIQPAKLEDSAVYLCASSPERKQYFGPGTRLLVL.

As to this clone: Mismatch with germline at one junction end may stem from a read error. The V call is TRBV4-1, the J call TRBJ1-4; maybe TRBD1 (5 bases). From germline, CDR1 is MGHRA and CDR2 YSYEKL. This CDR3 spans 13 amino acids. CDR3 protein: CASSQAGNEKLFF. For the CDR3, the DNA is TGTGCCAGCAGCCAAGCAGGGAATGAAAAACTGTTTTTT.

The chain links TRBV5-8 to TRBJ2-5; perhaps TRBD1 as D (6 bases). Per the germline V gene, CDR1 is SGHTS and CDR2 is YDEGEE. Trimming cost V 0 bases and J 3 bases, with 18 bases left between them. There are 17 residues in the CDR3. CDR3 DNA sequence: TGTGCCAGCAGCTTGGGGTCAGGGGTGAGTCGTGAAGAGACCCAGTACTTC. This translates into CASSLGSGVSREETQYF.